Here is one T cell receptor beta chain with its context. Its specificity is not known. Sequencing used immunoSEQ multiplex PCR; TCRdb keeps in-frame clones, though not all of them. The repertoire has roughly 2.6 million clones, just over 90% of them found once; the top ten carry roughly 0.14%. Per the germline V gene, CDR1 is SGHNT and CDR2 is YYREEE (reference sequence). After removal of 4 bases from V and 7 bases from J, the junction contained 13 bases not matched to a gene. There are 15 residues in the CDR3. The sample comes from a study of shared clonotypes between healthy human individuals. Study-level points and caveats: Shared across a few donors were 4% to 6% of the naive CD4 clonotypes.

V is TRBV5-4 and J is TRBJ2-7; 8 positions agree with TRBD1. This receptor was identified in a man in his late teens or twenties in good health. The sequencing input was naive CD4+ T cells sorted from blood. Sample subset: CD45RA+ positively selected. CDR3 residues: CASSALGQGVGEQYF. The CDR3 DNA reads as TGTGCCAGCAGCGCGCTCGGACAGGGTGTTGGGGAGCAGTACTTC.